These 30 T cell receptor beta chains came from one sample sequenced in a study of CD8 T cells in Susac syndrome. About 0.5 to 1 ug RNA was reverse transcribed with random hexamers. One entry per CDR3 protein results from TCRdb running MiXCR on the immunoSEQ multiplex PCR reads. Of roughly 200,000 distinct CDR3 sequences in the sample, roughly 94% were seen once. Sequencing was carried out using CD4+ T cells from PBMCs. The receptors derive from a human donor with Susac syndrome.

The rearrangement links TRBV12-3 or TRBV12-4 to TRBJ2-5, with D perhaps matching TRBD1 (5 bases). This CDR3 comprises 14 residues. Trimming stripped 2 bases from V and 4 bases from J, with 11 bases between. DNA for the CDR3: TGTGCCAGCAGTTTAAGGCAGGGAAGAGAGACCCAGTACTTC. Translated: CASSLRQGRETQYF.

V gene TRBV20-1 combines with J gene TRBJ2-1; D perhaps matches TRBD2 (6 bases). Trimming removed 0 bases at V and 2 bases at J, with 17 bases between. This CDR3 comprises 17 residues. Germline assignment: CDR1 DFQATT and CDR2 SNEGSKA (reference sequence). CDR3 in DNA: TGCAGTGCTAGAGAAGGAGGGTTTTCGAAAACCTACAATGAGCAGTTCTTC. The encoded protein is CSAREGGFSKTYNEQFF.

The J gene is TRBJ2-3, the V gene TRBV2, with 9 bases fitting TRBD2. The CDR3 length is 15 residues. Trimming at V came to 8 bases and at J to 1 base, leaving 7 bases not matched to a gene. Germline V lookup: CDR1 SNHLY, CDR2 FYNNEI. The DNA for the CDR3 is TGTGCCAGCTCGAAGCCTAGCGGGGGCACAGATACGCAGTATTTT. Encoded protein: CASSKPSGGTDTQYF.

The V call is TRBV12-3 or TRBV12-4, the J call TRBJ2-6; unclear D gene. CDR3 length: 13 amino acids. V was clipped by 6 bases and J by 7 bases, with 10 bases between them. For the CDR3, the DNA is TGTGCCAGCAGCTTGACGGACGCCAACGTCCTGACTTTC. Translating gives CASSLTDANVLTF.

The table lists this clonotype with a count of one. The V and J genes are TRBV20-1 and TRBJ2-7, with TRBD2 as a possible D gene (5 bases). Per the germline V gene, CDR1 is DFQATT and CDR2 is SNEGSKA (reference sequence). V was cut by 3 bases and J by 7 bases, with 19 bases left in between. The length of the CDR3 is 14 residues. The CDR3: CSASGGFSIWEQYF. Written as DNA, the CDR3 is TGCAGTGCTAGCGGCGGGTTTTCGATTTGGGAGCAGTACTTC.

The chain carries TRBV30 and TRBJ2-1; 9 bases match TRBD2. Trimming took 4 bases from V and 9 from J; bases not matched to a gene: 10. This CDR3 comprises 14 residues. Germline V lookup: CDR1 GTSNPN, CDR2 SVGIG (reference sequence). The CDR3 here is CAWIRRGGGGEQFF. CDR3 sequence (DNA): TGTGCCTGGATTCGGCGGGGGGGCGGGGGTGAGCAGTTCTTC.

J is TRBJ1-6 and V is TRBV3-1; D is unclear. The ends were cut back, 0 bases at V and 10 bases at J, with 13 bases in the middle. The CDR3 has 15 residues. Germline CDR1 LGHDT, CDR2 YNNKEL (reference sequence). The CDR3 spells CASSQDRWGRSPLHF. The DNA for the CDR3 is TGTGCCAGCAGCCAAGATCGGTGGGGAAGATCACCCCTCCACTTT.

This clonotype appeared once. The chain links TRBV9 to TRBJ2-3, with 9 nucleotides matching TRBD2. Trimming took 0 bases from V and 0 from J; bases not matched to a gene: 2. Germline CDR1 SGDLS, CDR2 YYNGEE. CDR3 length: 16 residues. The CDR3 DNA follows: TGTGCCAGCAGCGTAGAAAGCGGGGGGAGCACAGATACGCAGTATTTT. It translates to CASSVESGGSTDTQYF.

The rearrangement uses TRBV28 and TRBJ2-3; D unresolved. Germline-derived CDR1 and CDR2 are MDHEN and SYDVKM. The CDR3 is 11 amino acids. The V end lost 6 bases, the J end lost 2 bases, and 3 bases lay between the germline ends. The CDR3 sequence: CASRHTDTQYF. CDR3 coding DNA: TGTGCCAGCAGGCACACAGATACGCAGTATTTT.

The CDR3 nucleotides read TGTGCCAGCAGTTTATGGGGCCCTCGGAGCAATCAGCCCCAGCATTTT. Encoded protein: CASSLWGPRSNQPQHF. J is TRBJ1-5 and V is TRBV27; D perhaps matches TRBD1 (5 bases). The CDR3 contains 16 residues. Germline assignment: CDR1 MNHEY and CDR2 SMNVEV (reference sequence). Trimming left V 1 base short and J 1 base short, with 11 bases between.

The rearrangement uses TRBV14 and TRBJ2-1, with D unclear. CDR3 length: 15 residues. The ends were cut back, 2 bases at V and 5 bases at J, with 13 bases in the middle. Germline CDR1 and CDR2: SGHDN and FVKESK. CDR3 in DNA: TGTGCCAGCAGCCAACAGCTATTACCTAACAATGAGCAGTTCTTC. Protein sequence: CASSQQLLPNNEQFF.

Note on this clonotype: A junction end diverges from the germline sequence, so it may reflect a read error. The chain combines TRBV15 with TRBJ2-5, with D tentatively TRBD1 (5 bases). The germline gives CDR1 LNHNV, CDR2 YYDKDF (reference sequence). The CDR3 is 20 residues long. CDR3 nucleotide sequence: TGTGCCACCAGCAGAGATCGTGGGGCGGCCTGGCCAGGCTACCACGAGACCCAGTACTTC. Its translation: CATSRDRGAAWPGYHETQYF.

V and J are TRBV9 and TRBJ1-6; no clear D gene. CDR1 SGDLS and CDR2 YYNGEE come from the germline V gene. The CDR3 covers 13 residues. V dropped 0 bases and J dropped 7 bases, with 5 bases sitting between them. This CDR3 is CASSVGVNSPLHF. The CDR3, as DNA: TGTGCCAGCAGCGTAGGCGTGAATTCACCCCTCCACTTT. Full variable domain (missing parts from reference TRBV9 and TRBJ1-6): DSGVTQTPKHLITATGQRVTLRCSPRSGDLSVYWYQQSLDQGLQFLIQYYNGEERAKGNILERFSAQQFPDLHSELNLSSLELGDSALYFCASSVGVNSPLHFGNGTRLTVT.

This chain uses TRBV5-6 with TRBJ1-4; D may be TRBD1 (5 bases). V lost 0 bases to trimming and J lost 8 bases, with 11 bases between them. This CDR3 comprises 14 residues. Per germline, CDR1 SGHDT and CDR2 YYEEEE. CDR3 in DNA: TGTGCCAGCAGCTTGGGGGGGGTTGCCGAAAAACTGTTTTTT. Its protein is CASSLGGVAEKLFF.

The gene calls are TRBV5-1 and TRBJ2-7; D possibly uses TRBD1 or TRBD2 (6 bases each). The CDR3 is 12 amino acids. Trimming shortened V by 5 bases and J by 6 bases, and 12 bases separated the two germline ends. Germline loops: CDR1 SGHRS, CDR2 YFSETQ. CDR3 DNA sequence: TGCGCCAGCAGTCCGAAGGGGGGCGAGCAGTACTTC. Amino acids: CASSPKGGEQYF.

The chain links TRBV5-4 to TRBJ2-1; D possibly uses TRBD1 or TRBD2 (7 bases each). This CDR3 is 16 amino acids long. Germline V gene data show CDR1 as SGHNT and CDR2 as YYREEE (reference sequence). Trimming took 4 bases from V and 4 from J, leaving 18 bases between them. The CDR3 sequence: CASSPTGGQLYNEQFF. The CDR3 region has the DNA TGTGCCAGCAGCCCGACGGGGGGACAGCTTTACAATGAGCAGTTCTTC.

This clonotype was detected only once. J is TRBJ2-5 and V is TRBV20-1; TRBD2 aligns across 12 bases. With V trimmed by 1 base and J by 4 bases, 4 bases remained unmatched. This CDR3 has 15 residues. The V gene's germline CDR1 is DFQATT and CDR2 SNEGSKA (reference sequence). For the CDR3, the DNA is TGCAGTGCTAGAGCTAGCGGGGGGGCTGGAGAGACCCAGTACTTC. Translation gives CSARASGGAGETQYF.

The CDR3 sequence: CASSQVWNSDSPLHF. The CDR3, as DNA: TGTGCCAGCAGCCAAGTTTGGAACAGTGATTCACCCCTCCACTTT. The chain couples TRBV3-1 to TRBJ1-6; D not resolved. Trimming cost V 1 base and J 8 bases, with 12 bases left between them. The CDR3 runs 15 residues. CDR1 and CDR2 from the germline V gene are LGHDT and YNNKEL (reference sequence).

The table lists this clonotype with a count of one. The chain is built from TRBV4-3 and TRBJ2-7, with 8 nucleotides matching TRBD2. CDR1 is LGHNA and CDR2 is YSLEER in the germline V gene. Losses at the gene ends were 0 bases for V and 3 bases for J; bases not matched to a gene: 7. The CDR3 length is 16 residues. The CDR3 loop is CASSQDQREPYYEQYF. The CDR3, as DNA: TGCGCCAGCAGCCAAGATCAGCGGGAGCCGTACTACGAGCAGTACTTC.

The V and J genes are TRBV9 and TRBJ2-2; 9 bases align to TRBD1. The length of the CDR3 is 15 residues. The V gene end was trimmed by 3 bases and the J gene end by 7 bases; junction bases not matched to a gene: 7. Germline lookup yields CDR1 SGDLS and CDR2 YYNGEE. The CDR3 here is CASSARTGVGGELFF. CDR3 DNA sequence: TGTGCCAGCAGCGCCCGGACAGGGGTTGGCGGGGAGCTGTTTTTT.

The J gene is TRBJ2-5, the V gene TRBV29-1; D is unclear. From germline, CDR1 is SQVTM and CDR2 ANQGSEA. The CDR3 is 12 residues long. Trimming pared 5 bases from V and 3 bases from J, leaving 10 bases between. As DNA, the CDR3 is TGCAGCGTTAGTCTGGGGAAAGAGACCCAGTACTTC. It specifies CSVSLGKETQYF.

Only a few counts were recorded for this clonotype. Relative to the germline gene, one junction end is altered; a read error may explain this. The gene calls are TRBV7-7 and TRBJ2-3; TRBD2 matches 8 bases. This CDR3 is 15 amino acids long. CDR1 SSHAT and CDR2 FNYEAQ come from the germline V gene (reference sequence). This CDR3 reads CASSLGRGGTDTQYF. The CDR3 DNA follows: TGTGCTAGCAGCTTAGGGCGGGGGGGCACAGATACGCAGTATTTT.

The CDR3 spells CASTTIPGGGYTF. The CDR3 DNA sequence: TGTGCCAGCACCACCATCCCAGGGGGAGGCTACACCTTC. The chain combines TRBV7-2 with TRBJ1-2, with 7 nucleotides matching TRBD1. The germline CDR1 and CDR2 sequences are SGHTA and FQGNSA. CDR3 length: 13 amino acids. The ends lost 7 bases at V and 8 bases at J; junction bases unmatched: 10.

Here the CDR3 reads CATSRDMGTGEETQYF. The CDR3 nucleotides read TGTGCCACCAGCAGAGATATGGGGACAGGGGAAGAGACCCAGTACTTC. V usage is TRBV15 and J usage is TRBJ2-5; 10 bases align to TRBD1. V gave up 0 bases and J gave up 3 bases; unmatched junction bases: 4. CDR1 and CDR2 (germline): LNHNV, YYDKDF (reference sequence). The CDR3 runs to 16 residues.

The chain employs TRBV20-1 and TRBJ2-7; possibly TRBD1 for D (5 bases). This CDR3 has 11 residues. Trimming cost V 3 bases and J 3 bases, with 6 bases left between them. Germline-derived CDR1 and CDR2 are DFQATT and SNEGSKA (reference sequence). The CDR3 reads CSARQGYEQYF. The CDR3 DNA sequence: TGCAGTGCTAGGCAGGGCTACGAGCAGTACTTC.

This clonotype has a handful of counts. This chain connects TRBV12-3 or TRBV12-4 to TRBJ1-6; possible D gene TRBD1, 6 bases. There are 13 residues in the CDR3. With 1 base removed from V and 10 bases from J, the gap between germline ends came to 8 bases. The CDR3 DNA reads as TGTGCCAGCAGTTTAGACAGGGACTCACCCCTCCACTTT. Residues: CASSLDRDSPLHF.

The rearrangement joins TRBV18 to TRBJ1-2, with D uncertain. Trimming pared 2 bases from V and 4 bases from J, leaving 8 bases between. Germline assignment: CDR1 KGHSH and CDR2 LQKENI. The CDR3 is 13 amino acids. The CDR3 reads CASSPGPGYGYTF. The DNA for the CDR3 is TGTGCCAGCTCACCAGGTCCGGGCTATGGCTACACCTTC. The full variable domain, in which reference TRBV18 and TRBJ1-2 provide the parts outside the CDR3, is NAGVMQNPRHLVRRRGQEARLRCSPMKGHSHVYWYRQLPEEGLKFMVYLQKENIIDESGMPKERFSAEFPKEGPSILRIQQVVRGDSAAYFCASSPGPGYGYTFGSGTRLTVV.

J is TRBJ1-5 and V is TRBV9, with D unresolved. Germline CDR1 is SGDLS and CDR2 is YYNGEE. Between the trimmed V and J ends, which lost 6 bases and 5 bases, there was a span of 15 bases. This CDR3 is built from 14 residues. The CDR3 sequence: CASIKYKGDQPQHF. The DNA for the CDR3 is TGTGCCAGCATAAAATATAAGGGAGATCAGCCCCAGCATTTT. Full variable domain (remainder filled in from reference TRBV9 and TRBJ1-5): DSGVTQTPKHLITATGQRVTLRCSPRSGDLSVYWYQQSLDQGLQFLIQYYNGEERAKGNILERFSAQQFPDLHSELNLSSLELGDSALYFCASIKYKGDQPQHFGDGTRLSIL.

V is TRBV6-4 and J is TRBJ2-1; TRBD2 might be the D (5 bases). The CDR3 spans 15 residues. Trimming left V 6 bases short and J 8 bases short, with 20 bases between. Germline V lookup: CDR1 MRHNA, CDR2 SNTAGT. CDR3 sequence: CASRIPSSRIDEQFF. CDR3 in DNA: TGTGCCAGCAGAATCCCGTCTAGCCGTATCGATGAGCAGTTCTTC.

On this clonotype itself: A junction end diverges from the germline sequence, so it may reflect a read error. This sequence joins TRBV2 and TRBJ2-7; possibly TRBD2 for D (7 bases). In germline, CDR1 is SNHLY, CDR2 FYNNEI. The CDR3 runs to 14 residues. The CDR3 loop is CASTRGASSDEQYF. For the CDR3, the DNA is TGTGCCAGCACCCGGGGGGCTAGCTCCGACGAGCAGTACTTC.